These 2 T cell receptor beta chains were sequenced from one sample in a study of HIV-infected patients and healthy controls. 450 to 600 ng RNA was reverse transcribed with alpha and beta constant-region primers. Separate chain-specific third strand synthesis with multiplexing indices produced the alpha and beta libraries. Each CDR3 protein gets one entry after TCRdb re-called the 5' RACE reads with MiXCR. The sample lists around 18,000 distinct CDR3 sequences; over 9% were seen once. All unsorted peripheral T cells were captured because whole blood was used without fractionation. The sequenced sample consisted of blood. The receptors originated from an adult in good health.

There are many counts of this clonotype. This rearrangement joins TRBV20-1 to TRBJ1-4; 7 bases map to TRBD1. Germline CDR1 DFQATT, CDR2 SNEGSKA (reference sequence). This CDR3 is 13 amino acids long. The trim removed 6 bases at V and 5 bases at J, leaving 6 bases unmatched. The CDR3 DNA reads TGCAGTGCCCACCAGACAGGGAATGAAAAACTGTTTTTT. Amino acids: CSAHQTGNEKLFF.

The table lists this clonotype with many counts. The chain is built from TRBV29-1 and TRBJ2-1, with 11 bases identical to TRBD2. Germline V CDR1 and CDR2: SQVTM, ANQGSEA. V shed 6 bases, J shed 4 bases, and the junction held 5 bases outside the gene matches. The CDR3 is 14 amino acids. This chain's CDR3 is CSVGGLAEYNEQFF. DNA of the CDR3: TGCAGCGTGGGGGGACTAGCGGAATACAATGAGCAGTTCTTC.